Sequencing of this TCR beta chain was carried out in a study of T cells in Graves' hyperthyroidism and ophthalmopathy. Study findings and constraints: Model predictions of ophthalmopathy came a median around 7.1 months before onset.

Amplified TCR beta CDR3 regions derived from RNA transcripts. The HTBI primer set was used in a first-round RT-PCR of the TCR CDR3. TCRdb reprocessed the multiplex PCR reads with MiXCR, giving one entry per CDR3 protein. The repertoire consists of around 340,000 distinct CDR3 sequences, with about a sixth occurring once and the leading ten covering about 16%. Germline V CDR1 and CDR2: MNHEY, SVGEGT. V was pared by 2 bases and J by 2 bases, with 14 bases of the junction left unmatched. CDR3 length: 20 amino acids. This clonotype was counted ten times or more. Antigen unknown. The sample comprised blood. This chain connects TRBV6-2 or TRBV6-3 to TRBJ2-7, with 14 bases identical to TRBD2. The receptor was derived from a woman in her forties with Graves' ophthalmopathy. The CDR3 DNA reads TGTGCCAGCAGTTACCCTCTCCCGGGACTAGCGGGAGTTTCAACCTACGAGCAGTACTTC. Amino acids: CASSYPLPGLAGVSTYEQYF.